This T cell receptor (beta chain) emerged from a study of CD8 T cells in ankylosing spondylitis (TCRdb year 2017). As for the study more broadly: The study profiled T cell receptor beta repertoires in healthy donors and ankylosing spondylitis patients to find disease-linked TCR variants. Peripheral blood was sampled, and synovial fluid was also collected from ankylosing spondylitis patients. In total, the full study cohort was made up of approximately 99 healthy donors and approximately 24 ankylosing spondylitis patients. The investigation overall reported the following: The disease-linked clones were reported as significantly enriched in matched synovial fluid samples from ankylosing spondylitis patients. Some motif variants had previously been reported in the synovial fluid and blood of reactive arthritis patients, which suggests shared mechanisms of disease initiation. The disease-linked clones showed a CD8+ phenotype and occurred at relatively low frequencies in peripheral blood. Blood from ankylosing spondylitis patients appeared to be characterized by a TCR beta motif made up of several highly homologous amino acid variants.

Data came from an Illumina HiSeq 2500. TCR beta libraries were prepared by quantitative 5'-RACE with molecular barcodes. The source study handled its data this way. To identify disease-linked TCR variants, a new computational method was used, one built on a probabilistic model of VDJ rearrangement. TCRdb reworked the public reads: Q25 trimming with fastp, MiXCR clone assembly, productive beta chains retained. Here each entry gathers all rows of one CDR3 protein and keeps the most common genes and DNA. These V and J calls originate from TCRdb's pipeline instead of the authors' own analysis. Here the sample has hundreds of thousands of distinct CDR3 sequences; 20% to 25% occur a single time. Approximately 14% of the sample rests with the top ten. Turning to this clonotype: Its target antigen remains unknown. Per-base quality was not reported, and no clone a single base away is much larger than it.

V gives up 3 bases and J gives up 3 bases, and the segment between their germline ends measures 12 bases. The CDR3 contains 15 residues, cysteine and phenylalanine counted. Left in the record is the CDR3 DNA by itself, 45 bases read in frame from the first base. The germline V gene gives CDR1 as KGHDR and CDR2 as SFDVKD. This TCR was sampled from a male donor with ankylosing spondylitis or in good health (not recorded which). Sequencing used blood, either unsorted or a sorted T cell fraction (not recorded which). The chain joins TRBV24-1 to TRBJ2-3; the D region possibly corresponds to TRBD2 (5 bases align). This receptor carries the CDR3 CATSDQNSVTDTQYF. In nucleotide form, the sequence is TGTGCCACCAGTGATCAAAATAGCGTGACAGATACGCAGTATTTT.